These 27 T cell receptor beta chains share one sample of origin, sequenced in a study of blood T cells in healthy people across ages. Through a sample-barcoded 5' primer and a J-beta primer mix, a second PCR was run for 7 to 11 cycles. One entry per CDR3 protein results from TCRdb running MiXCR on the 5' RACE reads. This sample has hundreds of thousands of distinct CDR3 sequences, with about half found just once. Sequences were obtained from blood. The receptors shown here come from an elderly man in good health.

The chain joins TRBV4-2 to TRBJ2-4, with 10 bases lining up with TRBD1. The end of the DNA fits TRBJ2-7 better, so the J call may be wrong. Germline lookup yields CDR1 LGHNA and CDR2 YNFKEQ. The CDR3 spans 15 residues. CDR3: CASSQDGTGAYEQYF. The CDR3 DNA follows: TGTGCCAGCAGCCAAGATGGGACAGGGGCCTACGAGCAGTACTTC.

The chain employs TRBV20-1 and TRBJ2-7, with TRBD1 as a possible D gene (5 bases). This CDR3 spans 17 amino acids. Deletions cut 2 bases from V and 2 bases from J, with 22 bases between. CDR1 and CDR2 (germline): DFQATT, SNEGSKA (reference sequence). The CDR3 bases are TGCAGTGCTAGACCCGTTAAATTAGGGGCGTGTACCTACGAGCAGTACTTC. It translates to CSARPVKLGACTYEQYF.

This clonotype was counted only a few times. This chain joins TRBV12-3 or TRBV12-4 and TRBJ2-7, with 10 positions matching TRBD2. The DNA end is a closer match to TRBJ2-5, so the J assignment may be wrong. CDR3 length equals 14 residues. The CDR3 region is CASRSSGRRETQYF. As DNA, the CDR3 is TGTGCCAGCAGATCTAGCGGGAGACGGGAGACCCAGTACTTC.

V and J are TRBV27 and TRBJ1-3; D is unresolved. This CDR3 has 14 residues. The ends were cut back, 2 bases at V and 2 bases at J, with 7 bases in the middle. From germline, CDR1 is MNHEY and CDR2 SMNVEV (reference sequence). The CDR3 sequence is CASSLGWPGNTIYF. CDR3 nucleotides: TGTGCCAGCAGTTTAGGTTGGCCTGGAAACACCATATATTTT.

This clonotype was counted a few times. The chain employs TRBV4-3 and TRBJ2-1; D is uncertain. The V gene's germline CDR1 is LGHNA and CDR2 YSLEER. V lost 0 bases and J lost 7, with 10 bases in between. This CDR3 is 14 amino acids long. Here the CDR3 DNA reads TGCGCCAGCAGCCAAGACGCGAGATCAAATGAGCAGTTCTTC. It yields the protein CASSQDARSNEQFF.

The J gene is TRBJ2-1, the V gene TRBV7-2; possibly TRBD1 for D (6 bases). V was clipped by 5 bases and J by 1 base, with 18 bases between them. This CDR3 region has 17 residues. Germline CDR1 is SGHTA and CDR2 is FQGNSA. CDR3 sequence: CASSLQSTGFSYNEQFF. CDR3 bases: TGTGCCAGCAGCCTACAGAGCACAGGGTTTTCCTACAATGAGCAGTTCTTC.

The chain employs TRBV7-3 and TRBJ2-7; D is uncertain. The last part of the DNA fits TRBJ2-5 better; the J call may be wrong. Germline V gives CDR1 SGHTA, CDR2 FQGTGA. This CDR3 contains 14 residues. The CDR3 region has the DNA TGTGCCAGCAGCTTGTCCCTAGGAGAAGAGACCCAGTACTTC. Protein product: CASSLSLGEETQYF.

Comment on this clonotype: This may arise from a read error, as a much more abundant clone is one base away. The V gene is TRBV7-2, the J gene TRBJ2-5; 11 bases agree with TRBD2. After removal of 7 bases from V and 3 bases from J, the junction contained 7 bases not matched to a gene. Germline V lookup: CDR1 SGHTA, CDR2 FQGNSA. The CDR3 spans 15 residues. CDR3 protein: CTSILTSGEEETQYF. CDR3 DNA sequence: TGTACCAGCATCCTGACTAGCGGGGAAGAAGAGACCCAGTACTTC. Based on the CDR3 plus reference TRBV7-2 and TRBJ2-5, the full variable domain is GAGVSQSPSNKVTEKGKDVELRCDPISGHTALYWYRQSLGQGLEFLIYFQGNSAPDKSGLPSDRFSAERTGGSVSTLTIQRTQQEDSAVYLCTSILTSGEEETQYFGPGTRLLVL.

About this clonotype itself: A read error may explain this, as a much larger clone is one base away. The V call is TRBV3-1, the J call TRBJ2-3, with no clear D. The CDR3 sequence is 15 residues long. Trimming removed 6 bases from V and 0 bases from J, with 13 bases in between. Germline V gene data show CDR1 as LGHDT and CDR2 as YNNKEL (reference sequence). The CDR3 region has the DNA TGTGCCAGCAGTCACTATATGAGTAGCACAGATACGCAGTATTTT. Translation: CASSHYMSSTDTQYF.

The chain employs TRBV7-2 and TRBJ2-7; 8 bases are shared with TRBD1. The junction had 3 bases not matched to a gene; V was cut back by 1 base and J by 1 base. This CDR3 contains 15 residues. Looked up from germline, CDR1 is SGHTA and CDR2 is FQGNSA. Here the CDR3 reads CASSLGGQASYEQYF. The CDR3 nucleotides are TGTGCCAGCAGCTTAGGGGGACAGGCTTCCTACGAGCAGTACTTC.

This chain connects TRBV6-1 to TRBJ2-7, with D uncertain. The V gene lost 4 bases and the J gene lost 2 bases, with 6 bases spanning the gap. The CDR3 runs 12 residues. Germline V gene lookup returns CDR1 MNHNS and CDR2 SASEGT. The CDR3 loop reads CASSGGPYEQYF. The CDR3 DNA sequence: TGTGCCAGCAGTGGGGGTCCCTACGAGCAGTACTTC.

The V and J genes are TRBV20-1 and TRBJ2-5; 12 bases fit TRBD2. The CDR3 length is 16 residues. The V gene's germline CDR1 is DFQATT and CDR2 SNEGSKA (reference sequence). V lost 0 bases, J lost 3 bases, and 5 bases stayed unmatched. The CDR3 DNA follows: TGCAGTGCTAGAGATCTCACTAGCGGGAGGAAAGAGACCCAGTACTTC. This codes for CSARDLTSGRKETQYF.

This chain joins TRBV2 and TRBJ2-7; the match to TRBD1 covers 7 bases. Germline V gives CDR1 SNHLY, CDR2 FYNNEI. The CDR3 length is 15 residues. The V and J ends lost 7 bases and 2 bases, in that order; junction bases with no gene match: 11. The CDR3 coding sequence is TGTGCCAGCACCCAGGGGGTTGGAGGTCCCTACGAGCAGTACTTC. This sequence encodes CASTQGVGGPYEQYF.

This clonotype was found a few times. The chain has TRBV14 and TRBJ2-3; perhaps TRBD2 as D (5 bases). CDR1 SGHDN and CDR2 FVKESK come from the germline V gene. The CDR3 consists of 18 residues. Trimming took off 2 bases at V and 3 bases at J, with 21 bases between the two ends. The CDR3 DNA reads TGTGCCAGCAGCCAAAGACCCCCCAGCGGCGAAATGACAGATACGCAGTATTTT. Amino acids: CASSQRPPSGEMTDTQYF.

The chain couples TRBV4-2 to TRBJ1-6; D gene unclear. This CDR3 has 15 residues. Trimming took off 1 base at V and 7 bases at J, with 11 bases between the two ends. CDR1 and CDR2 (germline): LGHNA, YNFKEQ. The CDR3 reads CASSQAGMANSPLHF. CDR3 sequence (DNA): TGTGCCAGCAGCCAAGCTGGGATGGCGAATTCACCCCTCCACTTT.

This chain links TRBV7-2 with TRBJ2-3; 15 nucleotides match TRBD2. CDR3 length equals 16 residues. V gave up 5 bases and J gave up 9 bases; unmatched junction bases: 9. Germline V gene lookup returns CDR1 SGHTA and CDR2 FQGNSA. The CDR3: CASSVTGTSGGRTQYF. CDR3 in DNA: TGTGCCAGCAGCGTAACCGGGACTAGCGGGGGGCGGACGCAGTATTTT.

This clonotype was recorded a few times. This CDR3 is CASSVGLAGVGETQYF. The CDR3 region has the DNA TGTGCCAGCAGCGTAGGTCTAGCGGGAGTTGGAGAGACCCAGTACTTC. The gene calls are TRBV9 and TRBJ2-5; 10 bases agree with TRBD2. The length of the CDR3 is 16 residues. Germline assignment: CDR1 SGDLS and CDR2 YYNGEE. V gave up 0 bases and J gave up 4 bases; unmatched junction bases: 6.

The V gene is TRBV7-2, the J gene TRBJ2-5; D tentatively fits TRBD1 or TRBD2 (5 bases each). The DNA end lines up better with TRBJ2-7; the J call may be wrong. The germline V gene encodes CDR1 SGHTA and CDR2 FQGNSA. The CDR3 loop spans 15 amino acids. The CDR3 here is CASSRGVRGPVEQYF. CDR3 DNA: TGTGCCAGCAGCCGAGGGGTACGTGGTCCTGTCGAGCAGTACTTC.

The chain couples TRBV7-2 to TRBJ1-5; TRBD1 aligns across 7 bases. The CDR3 runs to 13 residues. Germline V CDR1 and CDR2: SGHTA, FQGNSA. The J segment lost 5 bases and the V segment lost 6 bases, leaving 4 bases of the junction unmatched. As DNA, the CDR3 is TGTGCCAGCAGAGGGGACAGCTATCAGCCCCAGCATTTT. As protein: CASRGDSYQPQHF.

The sample holds a few counts of this clonotype. The CDR3 loop reads CASSWPTGRGKNIQYF. DNA for the CDR3: TGTGCCAGCAGTTGGCCTACCGGGCGAGGCAAAAACATTCAGTACTTC. The chain uses TRBV28 and TRBJ2-4; D not resolved. This CDR3 is built from 16 residues. The germline V gene has CDR1 MDHEN and CDR2 SYDVKM. Trimming stripped 4 bases from V and 3 bases from J, with 16 bases between.

The rearrangement links TRBV7-2 to TRBJ2-1; no clear D gene. The CDR3 runs 11 residues. CDR1 and CDR2 (germline): SGHTA, FQGNSA. The ends were cut back, 3 bases at V and 8 bases at J, with 5 bases in the middle. DNA for the CDR3: TGTGCCAGCAGCTTTAACCATGAGCAGTTCTTC. Encoded protein: CASSFNHEQFF.

This rearrangement joins TRBV5-1 to TRBJ2-1, with a possible D match to TRBD2 (9 bases). CDR1 is SGHRS, CDR2 YFSETQ, per germline. This CDR3 is 16 amino acids long. V dropped 4 bases and J dropped 6 bases, with 20 bases sitting between them. The CDR3 coding sequence is TGCGCCAGCAGCCCCAGGGGGCGGGAGGGCCTCAATGAGCAGTTCTTC. Residues: CASSPRGREGLNEQFF.

J is TRBJ2-1 and V is TRBV14; D tentatively fits TRBD1 or TRBD2 (5 bases each). The CDR3 extends over 15 amino acids. Germline CDR1 is SGHDN and CDR2 is FVKESK. Trimming cost V 2 bases and J 9 bases, with 17 bases left between them. The CDR3 spells CASSQLRDRRGEQFF. CDR3 in DNA: TGTGCCAGCAGCCAACTGAGGGACCGTCGGGGTGAGCAGTTCTTC.

The chain is built from TRBV2 and TRBJ2-2, with 7 bases that match TRBD1. Germline V CDR1 and CDR2: SNHLY, FYNNEI. V dropped 8 bases and J dropped 4; count of bases not matched to a gene: 7. This CDR3 is 14 amino acids long. DNA for the CDR3: TGTGCCAGCCTTTCCGGACAGGTCACCGGGGAGCTGTTTTTT. Translating it yields CASLSGQVTGELFF.

V is TRBV12-3 or TRBV12-4 and J is TRBJ2-1, with 9 bases fitting TRBD2. The CDR3 totals 15 residues. Trimming took 3 bases from V and 7 from J; bases not matched to a gene: 7. The CDR3 loop is CASSFGSGSQNEQFF. The CDR3 coding sequence is TGTGCCAGCAGTTTCGGTAGCGGGAGTCAGAATGAGCAGTTCTTC.

The gene calls are TRBV28 and TRBJ2-7; D may correspond to TRBD1 or TRBD2 (5 bases each). V gave up 5 bases and J gave up 7 bases, with 21 bases separating them. Germline values: CDR1 MDHEN, CDR2 SYDVKM. The CDR3 spans 15 residues. The CDR3 loop reads CASSVPGLARSEQYF. The DNA of the CDR3 is TGTGCCAGCAGTGTACCGGGGCTAGCTCGTAGTGAGCAGTACTTC.

This clonotype was seen many times. This chain uses TRBV20-1 with TRBJ2-7, with 8 positions matching TRBD2. The V and J ends lost 6 bases and 4 bases, in that order; junction bases with no gene match: 11. Germline lookup yields CDR1 DFQATT and CDR2 SNEGSKA (reference sequence). The CDR3 is 14 amino acids. The CDR3 reads CSAITAGVGYEQYF. The CDR3 region has the DNA TGCAGTGCAATAACAGCGGGAGTAGGTTACGAGCAGTACTTC.